A single sample gave rise to the 27 T cell receptor beta chains below, sequenced in a study of human T cells and chemical hapten exposure. Time point defined: pre-sensitization, week 0. The treatment here: therapeutic diphenylcyclopropenone sensitization with weekly scalp DPC. Using its own MiXCR run on the RACE reads, TCRdb lists one record per CDR3 protein. The table lists some 400,000 distinct CDR3 sequences, roughly 5.3% of them singletons. Here the sequenced sample was whole blood, taken in connection with sensitization to the hapten diphenylcyclopropenone (DPC). All receptors come from a woman aged 50 to 65 with alopecia areata. Some clones in this sample may be carry-over from other donors' samples.

This clonotype has more than one count but fewer than ten. The gene calls are TRBV9 and TRBJ1-3; D is ambiguous. This CDR3 region has 16 residues. Germline CDR1 and CDR2: SGDLS and YYNGEE. V gave up 1 base and J gave up 4 bases, with 15 bases separating them. The CDR3, as DNA: TGTGCCAGCAGCGTATCGACTGGGGAAGTGGGAAACACCATATATTTT. It yields the protein CASSVSTGEVGNTIYF.

This clonotype came up many times. The V and J genes are TRBV15 and TRBJ2-1, with D hard to call. In germline, CDR1 is LNHNV, CDR2 YYDKDF (reference sequence). V was trimmed by 6 bases and J by 7 bases, leaving 13 bases between them. CDR3 length equals 13 residues. CDR3 sequence (DNA): TGTGCCACCAGGAGGAGCGTGAGGAATGAGCAGTTCTTC. Protein sequence: CATRRSVRNEQFF.

A word on this clonotype: This clone may be a read error of a much larger clone one base away. V and J are TRBV5-1 and TRBJ2-6; tentative D call: TRBD1 (5 bases). Per germline, CDR1 SGHRS and CDR2 YFSETQ. This CDR3 contains 14 residues. The CDR3 reads CASTTVSGAYVLTF. The CDR3 DNA reads TGCGCCAGTACGACAGTCTCTGGGGCCTACGTCCTGACTTTC.

This chain connects TRBV7-2 to TRBJ2-3, with 10 bases identical to TRBD2. This CDR3 region has 18 residues. Germline lookup yields CDR1 SGHTA and CDR2 FQGNSA. Trimming removed 2 bases from V and 3 bases from J; junction bases left unmatched: 11. The CDR3 here is CASSLSSLSGGSTDTQYF. DNA of the CDR3: TGTGCCAGCAGCTTAAGTTCACTTAGCGGGGGGTCGACAGATACGCAGTATTTT. Full variable domain (missing parts from reference TRBV7-2 and TRBJ2-3): GAGVSQSPSNKVTEKGKDVELRCDPISGHTALYWYRQSLGQGLEFLIYFQGNSAPDKSGLPSDRFSAERTGGSVSTLTIQRTQQEDSAVYLCASSLSSLSGGSTDTQYFGPGTRLTVL.

This clonotype came up many times. This chain connects TRBV6-6 to TRBJ2-2; no firm D call. CDR3 size: 14 residues. V was clipped by 3 bases and J by 6 bases, with 11 bases between them. Germline V gene sequence: CDR1 MNHNY, CDR2 SVGAGI (reference sequence). CDR3 in amino acids: CASSYDPVAGELFF. CDR3 in DNA: TGTGCCAGCAGTTATGATCCGGTGGCCGGGGAGCTGTTTTTT.

This clonotype has a single count. The chain carries TRBV5-4 and TRBJ2-3, with 9 nucleotides matching TRBD2. CDR1 is SGHNT and CDR2 is YYREEE in the germline V gene (reference sequence). V lost 6 bases to trimming and J lost 2 bases; unmatched junction nucleotides: 13. There are 17 residues in the CDR3. The DNA of the CDR3 is TGTGCCAGCACCATGGGGGTGCGGGAGGGCCCCACAGATACGCAGTATTTT. Residues: CASTMGVREGPTDTQYF. The full variable domain, its missing parts supplied by reference TRBV5-4 and TRBJ2-3, is ETGVTQSPTHLIKTRGQQVTLRCSSQSGHNTVSWYQQALGQGPQFIFQYYREEENGRGNFPPRFSGLQFPNYSSELNVNALELDDSALYLCASTMGVREGPTDTQYFGPGTRLTVL.

CDR3 sequence reads: CSAGDRATGELFF. As DNA, the CDR3 is TGCAGCGCCGGAGACAGGGCCACCGGGGAGCTGTTTTTT. This chain connects TRBV29-1 to TRBJ2-2; 7 bases fit TRBD1. Losses at the gene ends were 7 bases for V and 4 bases for J; bases not matched to a gene: 6. Germline V gives CDR1 SQVTM, CDR2 ANQGSEA. This CDR3 spans 13 amino acids.

The chain joins TRBV20-1 to TRBJ2-1; TRBD2 matches 8 bases. The V and J ends lost 0 bases and 2 bases, in that order; junction bases with no gene match: 12. The CDR3 has 18 residues. Germline lookup yields CDR1 DFQATT and CDR2 SNEGSKA (reference sequence). CDR3 nucleotide sequence: TGCAGTGCTAGAGATATGGTTCGGGGACTAGGGCCCTACAATGAGCAGTTCTTC. Protein sequence: CSARDMVRGLGPYNEQFF.

This clonotype came up many times. The chain uses TRBV29-1 and TRBJ2-7, with TRBD2 matching 10 bases. Germline CDR1 and CDR2: SQVTM and ANQGSEA. V was clipped by 4 bases and J by 1 base; unmatched bases: 1. The CDR3 is made up of 13 amino acids. The CDR3: CSVASGSSYEQYF. The CDR3 DNA follows: TGCAGCGTTGCTAGCGGGAGTTCCTACGAGCAGTACTTC.

This clonotype was seen at least ten times. The chain couples TRBV14 to TRBJ2-6; 8 bases fit TRBD1. CDR3 length: 15 residues. Trimming took 4 bases from V and 1 from J; bases not matched to a gene: 0. Per germline, CDR1 SGHDN and CDR2 FVKESK. CDR3 sequence reads: CASSRQGSGANVLTF. As DNA, the CDR3 is TGTGCCAGCAGCCGACAGGGGTCTGGGGCCAACGTCCTGACTTTC. The full variable domain, its missing parts supplied by reference TRBV14 and TRBJ2-6, is EAGVTQFPSHSVIEKGQTVTLRCDPISGHDNLYWYRRVMGKEIKFLLHFVKESKQDESGMPNNRFLAERTGGTYSTLKVQPAELEDSGVYFCASSRQGSGANVLTFGAGSRLTVL.

On this clonotype: A read error may be the cause here, since a much bigger clone is one base away. The chain is built from TRBV9 and TRBJ2-7; D possibly corresponds to TRBD2 (5 bases). With 5 bases removed from V and 2 bases from J, the gap between germline ends came to 11 bases. The CDR3 sequence is 13 residues long. The germline V gene has CDR1 SGDLS and CDR2 YYNGEE. The CDR3 DNA is TGTGCCAGCAGACCGGACTGGACCTACGAGCAGTACTTC. Its protein product is CASRPDWTYEQYF. Variable domain in full (rest from reference TRBV9 and TRBJ2-7): DSGVTQTPKHLITATGQRVTLRCSPRSGDLSVYWYQQSLDQGLQFLIQYYNGEERAKGNILERFSAQQFPDLHSELNLSSLELGDSALYFCASRPDWTYEQYFGPGTRLTVT.

This clonotype was seen many times. This chain links TRBV7-2 with TRBJ1-3; 8 bases match TRBD1. The CDR3 is 15 amino acids. From germline, CDR1 is SGHTA and CDR2 FQGNSA. The ends lost 5 bases at V and 8 bases at J; junction bases unmatched: 11. The CDR3 sequence: CASSEGQGRVDTIYF. CDR3 coding DNA: TGTGCCAGCAGCGAAGGACAGGGTCGAGTAGACACCATATATTTT.

This clonotype appeared many times. The V call is TRBV12-3 or TRBV12-4, the J call TRBJ1-2; D gene uncertain. The CDR3 contains 14 residues. V was cut by 1 base and J by 5 bases, with 11 bases left in between. The CDR3, as DNA: TGTGCCAGCAGTTTAGACGGAGATACTTATGGCTACACCTTC. Translating it yields CASSLDGDTYGYTF.

Ten or more counts support this clonotype. The chain combines TRBV14 with TRBJ2-2, with D unresolved. The CDR3 loop spans 15 amino acids. CDR1 SGHDN and CDR2 FVKESK come from the germline V gene. The germline V and J ends were trimmed by 0 bases and 4 bases, with 9 bases remaining between them. The CDR3 sequence: CASSQDIRVTGELFF. The CDR3 nucleotides are TGTGCCAGCAGCCAAGATATACGCGTCACCGGGGAGCTGTTTTTT.

This clonotype came up many times. The chain couples TRBV7-6 to TRBJ1-1; D not resolved. V was shortened by 6 bases and J by 1 base, with 18 bases between the two germline ends. The CDR3 totals 16 residues. The germline gives CDR1 SGHVS, CDR2 FNYEAQ. As DNA, the CDR3 is TGTGCCAGCAGTTCGACCGTGGTTCGGACGAACACTGAAGCTTTCTTT. As protein: CASSSTVVRTNTEAFF.

This clonotype has a handful of counts. The V and J genes are TRBV20-1 and TRBJ1-1; 7 nucleotides align to TRBD1. This CDR3 is built from 12 residues. J lost 5 bases, V lost 2 bases, and 2 bases had no gene match. Per germline, CDR1 DFQATT and CDR2 SNEGSKA (reference sequence). CDR3 DNA: TGCAGTGCTAGACACAGGGGAACTGAAGCTTTCTTT. This translates into CSARHRGTEAFF.

This clonotype was observed a few times. The gene calls are TRBV4-1 and TRBJ2-2, with D unclear. Germline-derived CDR1 and CDR2 are MGHRA and YSYEKL. The CDR3 extends over 15 amino acids. V dropped 1 base and J dropped 6 bases, with 12 bases sitting between them. This chain's CDR3 is CASSQGDLKAGELFF. Here the CDR3 DNA reads TGCGCCAGCAGCCAAGGGGATCTCAAGGCCGGGGAGCTGTTTTTT.

This clonotype was seen ten or more times. The rearrangement uses TRBV7-3 and TRBJ2-1, with D possibly matching TRBD1 (5 bases). V was cut by 5 bases and J by 4 bases, with 15 bases left in between. CDR1 and CDR2 from the germline V gene are SGHTA and FQGTGA. The CDR3 contains 15 residues. In nucleotides, the CDR3 is TGTGCCAGCAGCCCTGTAGGGTCAGGGTACAATGAGCAGTTCTTC. This translates into CASSPVGSGYNEQFF. The variable domain in full, with the rest retrieved from reference TRBV7-3 and TRBJ2-1, is GAGVSQTPSNKVTEKGKYVELRCDPISGHTALYWYRQSLGQGPEFLIYFQGTGAADDSGLPNDRFFAVRPEGSVSTLKIQRTERGDSAVYLCASSPVGSGYNEQFFGPGTRLTVL.

The V gene is TRBV4-2, the J gene TRBJ2-5, with 11 bases identical to TRBD2. Germline V gene lookup returns CDR1 LGHNA and CDR2 YNFKEQ. CDR3 length: 19 residues. Unmatched junction bases numbered 14, after V lost 0 bases and J lost 5 bases. The CDR3 loop is CASSQDGDPSGGPEETQYF. The CDR3 coding sequence is TGTGCCAGCAGCCAAGACGGAGATCCTAGCGGGGGGCCCGAGGAGACCCAGTACTTC.

The genes are TRBV7-2 and TRBJ1-5; D call uncertain. With 4 bases removed from V and 1 base from J, the gap between germline ends came to 5 bases. The germline V gene has CDR1 SGHTA and CDR2 FQGNSA. This CDR3 spans 13 amino acids. The CDR3 DNA sequence: TGTGCCAGCAGCTCGCAGAGCAATCAGCCCCAGCATTTT. This gives the protein CASSSQSNQPQHF.

This sequence joins TRBV28 and TRBJ1-1, with no clear D. V was cut by 3 bases and J by 6 bases, with 11 bases left in between. The length of the CDR3 is 13 residues. Germline V gene lookup returns CDR1 MDHEN and CDR2 SYDVKM. This CDR3 reads CASSFFRSPEAFF. CDR3 bases: TGTGCCAGCAGTTTTTTCAGGTCCCCTGAAGCTTTCTTT.

This sequence joins TRBV28 and TRBJ2-7; 7 bases agree with TRBD2. Germline V lookup: CDR1 MDHEN, CDR2 SYDVKM. The CDR3 totals 15 residues. V lost 2 bases and J lost 6; bases outside the gene matches: 10. CDR3 region: CASSLKGGVGGEQYF. In DNA form, the CDR3 reads TGTGCCAGCAGTTTAAAGGGAGGGGTCGGCGGCGAGCAGTACTTC.

This clonotype was seen repeatedly, ten times or more. The rearrangement uses TRBV7-9 and TRBJ2-5; no clear D gene. From germline, CDR1 is SEHNR and CDR2 FQNEAQ (reference sequence). Trimming took off 1 base at V and 1 base at J, with 10 bases between the two ends. CDR3 length: 15 residues. The CDR3 sequence is CASSLGSDLQETQYF. The DNA for the CDR3 is TGTGCCAGCAGCTTAGGTAGTGACCTCCAAGAGACCCAGTACTTC.

This chain connects TRBV14 to TRBJ2-1, with TRBD1 matching 8 bases. The germline V gene encodes CDR1 SGHDN and CDR2 FVKESK. The CDR3 extends over 15 amino acids. Trimming removed 0 bases from V and 7 bases from J; junction bases left unmatched: 5. This chain's CDR3 is CASSQDRDRSNEQFF. CDR3 nucleotides: TGTGCCAGCAGCCAAGACAGGGACAGGTCGAATGAGCAGTTCTTC.

V gene TRBV28 combines with J gene TRBJ2-5; 9 bases agree with TRBD1. CDR1 is MDHEN, CDR2 SYDVKM, per germline. This CDR3 is 15 amino acids long. The ends lost 4 bases at V and 4 bases at J; junction bases unmatched: 7. CDR3 DNA sequence: TGTGCCAGCAGTTCCTGGACAGGGGCCCCAGAGACCCAGTACTTC. As protein: CASSSWTGAPETQYF.

This clonotype turned up a few times. The chain couples TRBV27 to TRBJ2-3; D possibly corresponds to TRBD2 (6 bases). Germline V lookup: CDR1 MNHEY, CDR2 SMNVEV (reference sequence). Trimming took off 5 bases at V and 2 bases at J, with 17 bases between the two ends. The CDR3 contains 16 residues. The CDR3 sequence is CASSTTGGDPTDTQYF. The CDR3 DNA sequence: TGTGCCAGCAGTACTACAGGCGGGGATCCCACAGATACGCAGTATTTT.

The rearrangement joins TRBV29-1 to TRBJ1-1, with D possibly matching TRBD1 (6 bases). In germline, CDR1 is SQVTM, CDR2 ANQGSEA. V shed 7 bases and J shed 5 bases, with 14 bases lying between them. This CDR3 comprises 12 residues. The CDR3 loop reads CSALRQGTEAFF. The DNA of the CDR3 is TGCAGCGCCTTACGTCAGGGGACTGAAGCTTTCTTT.